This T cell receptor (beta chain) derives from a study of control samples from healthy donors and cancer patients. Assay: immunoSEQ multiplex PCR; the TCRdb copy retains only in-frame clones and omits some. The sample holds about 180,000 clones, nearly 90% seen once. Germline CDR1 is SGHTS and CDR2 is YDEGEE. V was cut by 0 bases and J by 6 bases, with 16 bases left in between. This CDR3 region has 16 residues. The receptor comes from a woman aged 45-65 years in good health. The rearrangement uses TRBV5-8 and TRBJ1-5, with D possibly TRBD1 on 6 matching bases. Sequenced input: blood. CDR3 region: CASSLELGALSQPQHF. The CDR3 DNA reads TGTGCCAGCAGCTTGGAGCTGGGGGCTCTGAGTCAGCCCCAGCATTTT.